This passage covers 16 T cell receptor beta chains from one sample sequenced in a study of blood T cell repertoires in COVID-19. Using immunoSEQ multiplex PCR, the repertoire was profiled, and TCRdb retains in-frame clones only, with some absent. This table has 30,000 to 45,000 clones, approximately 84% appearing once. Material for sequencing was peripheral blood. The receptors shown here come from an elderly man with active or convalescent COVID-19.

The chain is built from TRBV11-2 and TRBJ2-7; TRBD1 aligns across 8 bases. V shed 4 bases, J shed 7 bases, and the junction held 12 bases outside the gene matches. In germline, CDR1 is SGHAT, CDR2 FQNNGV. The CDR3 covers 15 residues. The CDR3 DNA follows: TGTGCCAGCAGCTCGGGACAGGATGCCTTTGGAGAGCAGTACTTC. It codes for CASSSGQDAFGEQYF. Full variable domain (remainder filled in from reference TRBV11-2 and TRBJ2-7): EAGVAQSPRYKIIEKRQSVAFWCNPISGHATLYWYQQILGQGPKLLIQFQNNGVVDDSQLPKDRFSAERLKGVDSTLKIQPAKLEDSAVYLCASSSGQDAFGEQYFGPGTRLTVT.

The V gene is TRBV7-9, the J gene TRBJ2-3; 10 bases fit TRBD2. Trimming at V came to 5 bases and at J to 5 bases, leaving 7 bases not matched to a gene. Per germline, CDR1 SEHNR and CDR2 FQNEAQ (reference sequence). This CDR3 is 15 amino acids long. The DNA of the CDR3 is TGTGCCAGCAGCCAGAGCGGGGGGGCCAGAGATACGCAGTATTTT. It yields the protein CASSQSGGARDTQYF.

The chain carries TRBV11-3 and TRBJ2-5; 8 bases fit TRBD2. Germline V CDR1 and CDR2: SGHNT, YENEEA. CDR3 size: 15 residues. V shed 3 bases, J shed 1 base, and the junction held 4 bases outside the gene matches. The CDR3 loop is CASSFGSGGQETQYF. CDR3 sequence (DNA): TGTGCCAGCAGCTTTGGCAGCGGGGGCCAAGAGACCCAGTACTTC.

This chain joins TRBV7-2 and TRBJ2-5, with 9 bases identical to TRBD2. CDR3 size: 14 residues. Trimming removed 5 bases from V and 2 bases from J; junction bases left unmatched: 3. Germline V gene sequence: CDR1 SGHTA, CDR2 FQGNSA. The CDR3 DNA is TGTGCCAGCAGCCCAGGACTAGCGCAAGAGACCCAGTACTTC. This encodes CASSPGLAQETQYF.

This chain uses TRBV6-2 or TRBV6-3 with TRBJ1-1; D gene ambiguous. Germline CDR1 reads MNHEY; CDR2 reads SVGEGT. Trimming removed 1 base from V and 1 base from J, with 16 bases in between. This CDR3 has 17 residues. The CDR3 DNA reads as TGTGCCAGCAGTTACTTGGTCATACCGGGGAAGAACACTGAAGCTTTCTTT. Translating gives CASSYLVIPGKNTEAFF.

CDR3 in amino acids: CASSVPGTSQDTQYF. The CDR3, as DNA: TGTGCCAGCAGCGTCCCCGGGACTAGTCAAGATACGCAGTATTTT. The chain uses TRBV7-9 and TRBJ2-3, with 8 bases fitting TRBD2. Germline CDR1 is SEHNR and CDR2 is FQNEAQ (reference sequence). The CDR3 totals 15 residues. Trimming cost V 5 bases and J 5 bases; bases outside gene matches: 9.

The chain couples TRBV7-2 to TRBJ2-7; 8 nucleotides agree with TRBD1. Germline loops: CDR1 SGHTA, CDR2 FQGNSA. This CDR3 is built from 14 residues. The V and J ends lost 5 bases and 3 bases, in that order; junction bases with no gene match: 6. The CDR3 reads CASSHRTGNYEQYF. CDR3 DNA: TGTGCCAGCAGCCATCGGACAGGGAACTACGAGCAGTACTTC.

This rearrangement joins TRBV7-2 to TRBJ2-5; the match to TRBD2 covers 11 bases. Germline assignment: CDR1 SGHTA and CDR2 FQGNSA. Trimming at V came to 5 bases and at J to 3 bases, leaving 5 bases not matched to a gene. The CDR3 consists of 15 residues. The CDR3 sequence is CASSLGTSGKETQYF. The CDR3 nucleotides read TGTGCCAGCAGCCTGGGGACTAGCGGCAAAGAGACCCAGTACTTC.

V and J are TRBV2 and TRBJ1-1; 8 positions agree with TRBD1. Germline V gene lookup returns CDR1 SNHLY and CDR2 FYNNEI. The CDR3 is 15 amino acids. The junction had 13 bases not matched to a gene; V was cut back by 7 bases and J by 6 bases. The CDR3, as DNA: TGTGCCAGCAATTCGAGGACAGGGTCAATCCCTGAAGCTTTCTTT. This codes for CASNSRTGSIPEAFF.

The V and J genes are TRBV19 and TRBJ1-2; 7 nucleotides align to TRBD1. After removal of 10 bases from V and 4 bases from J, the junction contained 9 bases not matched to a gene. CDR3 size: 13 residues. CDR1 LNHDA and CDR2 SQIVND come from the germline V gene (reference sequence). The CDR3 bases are TGTGCCACCAGGGGGGATGTGGGCTATGGCTACACCTTC. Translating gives CATRGDVGYGYTF.

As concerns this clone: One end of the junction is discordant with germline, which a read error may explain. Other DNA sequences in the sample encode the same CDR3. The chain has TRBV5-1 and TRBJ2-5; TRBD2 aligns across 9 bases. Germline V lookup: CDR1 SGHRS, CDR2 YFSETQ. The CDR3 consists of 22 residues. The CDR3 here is CASSLSHGVMTSGRGDQETQYF. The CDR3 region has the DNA TGCGCCAGCAGCTTGTCCCACGGCGTGATGACTAGCGGAAGGGGGGACCAAGAAACCCAGTACTTC.

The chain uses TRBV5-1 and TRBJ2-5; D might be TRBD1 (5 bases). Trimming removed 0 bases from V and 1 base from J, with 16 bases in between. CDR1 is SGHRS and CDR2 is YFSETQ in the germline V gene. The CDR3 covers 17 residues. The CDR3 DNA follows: TGCGCCAGCAGCTTGGGCATCACAGGCCCAGGCCAAGAGACCCAGTACTTC. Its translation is CASSLGITGPGQETQYF.

In nucleotides, the CDR3 is TGTGCCAGCAGCCTTAGCGGGACCACCTACGAGCAGTACTTC. Translated: CASSLSGTTYEQYF. The chain uses TRBV7-8 and TRBJ2-7; 8 bases are shared with TRBD2. The germline V gene has CDR1 SGHVS and CDR2 FQNEAQ. The CDR3 extends over 14 amino acids. The V gene end was trimmed by 5 bases and the J gene end by 2 bases; junction bases not matched to a gene: 5.

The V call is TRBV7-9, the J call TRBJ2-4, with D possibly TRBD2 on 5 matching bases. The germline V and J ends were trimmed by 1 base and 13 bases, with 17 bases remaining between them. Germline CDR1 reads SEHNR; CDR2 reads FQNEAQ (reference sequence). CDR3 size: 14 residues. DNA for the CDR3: TGTGCCAGCAGCTTAGGGGGTCGTGGGGAGCCGCAGTACTTC. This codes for CASSLGGRGEPQYF.

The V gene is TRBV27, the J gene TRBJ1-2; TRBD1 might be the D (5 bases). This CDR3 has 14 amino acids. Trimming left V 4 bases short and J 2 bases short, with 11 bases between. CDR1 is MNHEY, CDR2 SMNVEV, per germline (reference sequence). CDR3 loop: CASSSQVGNYGYTF. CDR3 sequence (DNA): TGTGCCAGCAGTTCACAGGTGGGGAACTATGGCTACACCTTC.

The CDR3 sequence is CASARDRGFRNSPLHF. In DNA form, the CDR3 reads TGCGCCAGCGCCAGGGACAGAGGGTTCAGGAATTCACCCCTCCACTTT. The chain couples TRBV10-1 to TRBJ1-6; TRBD1 agrees at 7 bases. The CDR3 runs to 16 residues. Trimming removed 8 bases from V and 7 bases from J; junction bases left unmatched: 14. The germline V gene has CDR1 WNHNN and CDR2 SYGVQD (reference sequence).